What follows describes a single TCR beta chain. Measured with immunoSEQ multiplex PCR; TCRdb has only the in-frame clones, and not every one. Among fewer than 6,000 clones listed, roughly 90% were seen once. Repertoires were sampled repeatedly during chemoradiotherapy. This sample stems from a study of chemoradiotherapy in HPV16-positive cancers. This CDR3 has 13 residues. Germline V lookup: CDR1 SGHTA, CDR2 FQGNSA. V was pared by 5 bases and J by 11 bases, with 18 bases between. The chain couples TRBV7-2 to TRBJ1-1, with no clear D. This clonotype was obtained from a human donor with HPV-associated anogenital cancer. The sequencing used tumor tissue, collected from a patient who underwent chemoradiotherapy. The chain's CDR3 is CASSPSGGEEAFF. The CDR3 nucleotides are TGTGCCAGCAGCCCTTCTGGTGGGGAGGAGGCTTTCTTT.